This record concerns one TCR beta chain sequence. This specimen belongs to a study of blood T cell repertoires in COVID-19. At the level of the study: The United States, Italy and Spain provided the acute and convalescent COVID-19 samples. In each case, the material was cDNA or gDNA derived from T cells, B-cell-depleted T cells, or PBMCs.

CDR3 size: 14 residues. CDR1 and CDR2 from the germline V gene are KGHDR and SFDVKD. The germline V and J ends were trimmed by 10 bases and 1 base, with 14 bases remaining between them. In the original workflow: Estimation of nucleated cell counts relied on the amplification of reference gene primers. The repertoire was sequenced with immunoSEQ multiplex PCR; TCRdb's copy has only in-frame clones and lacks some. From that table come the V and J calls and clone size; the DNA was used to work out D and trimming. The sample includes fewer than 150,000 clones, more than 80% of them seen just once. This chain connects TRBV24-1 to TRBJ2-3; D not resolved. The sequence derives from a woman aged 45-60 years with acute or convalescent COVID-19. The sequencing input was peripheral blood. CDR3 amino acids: CATRRSEGTDTQYF. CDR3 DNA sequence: TGTGCCACAAGAAGGAGCGAGGGCACAGATACGCAGTATTTT.